This TCR beta chain was recovered during a study of blood T cell repertoires in COVID-19. For the study at large: COVID-19 samples collected from the United States, Italy and Spain covered acute and convalescent phases.

Germline-derived CDR1 and CDR2 are SGHVS and FQNEAQ. Trimming took 5 bases from V and 5 from J; bases not matched to a gene: 5. This CDR3 is 13 amino acids long. In the original analysis: Estimates of nucleated cell counts were drawn from the amplification of reference gene primers. The data were produced by immunoSEQ multiplex PCR, yet TCRdb's version contains in-frame clones alone and is incomplete. The V and J calls and clone size are taken from that table; D and trimming were inferred from the DNA. Here the sample spans roughly 410,000 clones, about 91% being singletons. Patients of the Seattle cohort, enrolled during active infection, were followed longitudinally.

Sequencing was done on a sample of peripheral blood. This clonotype originated in a woman aged 40 to 55 with COVID-19, enrolled during active disease. The chain uses TRBV7-8 and TRBJ1-1; 7 bases fit TRBD1. CDR3 region: CASSATGLTEAFF. CDR3 nucleotides: TGTGCCAGCAGCGCGACAGGGTTGACTGAAGCTTTCTTT.